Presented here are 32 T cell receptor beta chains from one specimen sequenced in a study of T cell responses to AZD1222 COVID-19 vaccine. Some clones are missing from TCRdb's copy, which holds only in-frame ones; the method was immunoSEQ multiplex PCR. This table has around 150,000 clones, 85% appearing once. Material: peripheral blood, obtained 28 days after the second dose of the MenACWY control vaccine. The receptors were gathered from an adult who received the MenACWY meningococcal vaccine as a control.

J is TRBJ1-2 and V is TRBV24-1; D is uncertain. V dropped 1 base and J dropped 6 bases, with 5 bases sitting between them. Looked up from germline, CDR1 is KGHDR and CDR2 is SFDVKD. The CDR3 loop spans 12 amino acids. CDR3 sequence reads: CATSDFGDGYTF. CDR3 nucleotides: TGTGCCACCAGTGATTTCGGGGATGGCTACACCTTC.

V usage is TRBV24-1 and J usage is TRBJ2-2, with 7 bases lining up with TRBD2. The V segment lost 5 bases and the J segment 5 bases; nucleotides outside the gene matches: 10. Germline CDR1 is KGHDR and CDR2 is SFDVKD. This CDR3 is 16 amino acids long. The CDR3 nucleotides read TGTGCCACCAGTGGAACCTTGGGCGGGAGTACCGGGGAGCTGTTTTTT. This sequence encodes CATSGTLGGSTGELFF.

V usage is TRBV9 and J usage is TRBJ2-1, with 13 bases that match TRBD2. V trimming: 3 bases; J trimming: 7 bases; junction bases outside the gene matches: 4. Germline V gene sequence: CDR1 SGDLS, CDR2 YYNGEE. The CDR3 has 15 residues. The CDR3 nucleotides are TGTGCCAGCAGCGGCGGACTAGCGGGAGTGAATGAGCAGTTCTTC. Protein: CASSGGLAGVNEQFF.

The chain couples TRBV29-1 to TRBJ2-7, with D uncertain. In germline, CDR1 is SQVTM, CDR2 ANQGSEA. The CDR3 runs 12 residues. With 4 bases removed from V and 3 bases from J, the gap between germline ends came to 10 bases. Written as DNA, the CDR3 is TGCAGCGTTGTCGGGTTTAACTACGAGCAGTACGTC. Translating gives CSVVGFNYEQYV.

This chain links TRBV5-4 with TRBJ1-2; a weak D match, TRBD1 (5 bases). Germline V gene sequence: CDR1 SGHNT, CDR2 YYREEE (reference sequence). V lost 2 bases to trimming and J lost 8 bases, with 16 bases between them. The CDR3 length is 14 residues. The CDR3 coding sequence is TGTGCCAGCAGCTTTCCCGGGGCCGGTGGCGGCTACACCTTC. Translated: CASSFPGAGGGYTF.

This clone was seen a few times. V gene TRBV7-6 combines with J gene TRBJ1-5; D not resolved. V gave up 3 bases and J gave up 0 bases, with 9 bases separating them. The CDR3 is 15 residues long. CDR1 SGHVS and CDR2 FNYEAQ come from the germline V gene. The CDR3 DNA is TGTGCCAGCAGCTTGAACGGATATAGCAATCAGCCCCAGCATTTT. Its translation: CASSLNGYSNQPQHF.

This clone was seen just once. The CDR3 loop is CASSPGGRTPQHF. CDR3 coding DNA: TGTGCCAGCAGCCCAGGAGGCCGAACGCCCCAGCATTTT. This rearrangement joins TRBV5-6 to TRBJ1-5; no clear D. The CDR3 has 13 residues. CDR1 and CDR2 (germline): SGHDT, YYEEEE. The V end was cut by 4 bases, the J end by 9 bases, with 14 bases between. The full variable domain, completed using reference TRBV5-6 and TRBJ1-5, is DAGVTQSPTHLIKTRGQQVTLRCSPKSGHDTVSWYQQALGQGPQFIFQYYEEEERQRGNFPDRFSGHQFPNYSSELNVNALLLGDSALYLCASSPGGRTPQHFGDGTRLSIL.

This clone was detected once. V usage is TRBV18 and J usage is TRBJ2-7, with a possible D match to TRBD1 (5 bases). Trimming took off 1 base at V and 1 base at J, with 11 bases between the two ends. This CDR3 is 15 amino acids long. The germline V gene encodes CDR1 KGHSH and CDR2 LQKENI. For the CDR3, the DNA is TGTGCCAGCTCACCACGCAGGGCAGAATCCTACGAGCAGTACGTC. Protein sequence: CASSPRRAESYEQYV.

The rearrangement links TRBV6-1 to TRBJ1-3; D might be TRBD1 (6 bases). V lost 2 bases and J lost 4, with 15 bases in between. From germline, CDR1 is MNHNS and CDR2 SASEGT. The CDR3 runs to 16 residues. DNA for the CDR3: TGTGCCAGCAGTGAACAGGGGATGTCAGTAGGAAACACCATATATTTT. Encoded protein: CASSEQGMSVGNTIYF.

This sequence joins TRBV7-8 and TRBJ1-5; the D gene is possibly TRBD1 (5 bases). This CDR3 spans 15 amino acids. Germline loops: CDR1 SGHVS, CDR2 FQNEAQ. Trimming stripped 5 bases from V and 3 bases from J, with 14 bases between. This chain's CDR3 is CASSNLRGNNQPQHF. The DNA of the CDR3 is TGTGCCAGCAGCAATTTACGGGGGAACAATCAGCCCCAGCATTTT.

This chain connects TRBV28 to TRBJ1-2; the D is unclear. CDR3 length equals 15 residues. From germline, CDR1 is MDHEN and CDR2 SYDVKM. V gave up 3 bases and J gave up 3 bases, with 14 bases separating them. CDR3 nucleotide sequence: TGTGCCAGCAGTTTTGACCCGAGGTGGGACTATGGCTACACCTTC. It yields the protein CASSFDPRWDYGYTF.

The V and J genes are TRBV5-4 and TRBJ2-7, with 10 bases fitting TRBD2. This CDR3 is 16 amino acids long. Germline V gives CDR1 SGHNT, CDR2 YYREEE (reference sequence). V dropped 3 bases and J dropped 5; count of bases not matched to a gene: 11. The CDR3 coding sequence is TGTGCCAGCAGCTCCGCGGTAGCGGGAGGTACCCACGAGCAGTACTTC. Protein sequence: CASSSAVAGGTHEQYF.

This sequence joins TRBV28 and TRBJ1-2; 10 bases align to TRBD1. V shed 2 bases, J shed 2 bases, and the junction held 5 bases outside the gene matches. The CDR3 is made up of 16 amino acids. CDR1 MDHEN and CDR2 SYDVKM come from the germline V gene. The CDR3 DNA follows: TGTGCCAGCAGTTTAGGGGGGGGACAGGGGAACTATGGCTACACCTTC. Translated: CASSLGGGQGNYGYTF.

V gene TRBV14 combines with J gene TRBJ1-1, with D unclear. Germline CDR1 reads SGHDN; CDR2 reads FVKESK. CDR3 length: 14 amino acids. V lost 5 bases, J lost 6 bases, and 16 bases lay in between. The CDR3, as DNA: TGTGCCAGCAGCGCTGAAAGTACCATCTCTGAAGCTTTCTTT. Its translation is CASSAESTISEAFF.

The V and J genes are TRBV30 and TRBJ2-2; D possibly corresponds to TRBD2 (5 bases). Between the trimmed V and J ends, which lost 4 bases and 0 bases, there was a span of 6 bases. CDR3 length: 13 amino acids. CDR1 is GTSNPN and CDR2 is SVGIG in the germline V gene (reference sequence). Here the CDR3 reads CAWNGANTGELFF. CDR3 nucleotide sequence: TGTGCCTGGAACGGGGCGAACACCGGGGAGCTGTTTTTT.

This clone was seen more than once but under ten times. The CDR3 region has the DNA TGTGCCAGTAGACCCGATGGACAGGGGGAAGTTGGCTACACCTTC. Translating it yields CASRPDGQGEVGYTF. This chain links TRBV19 with TRBJ1-2; 10 bases map to TRBD1. Unmatched junction bases numbered 11, after V lost 6 bases and J lost 7 bases. CDR1 LNHDA and CDR2 SQIVND come from the germline V gene (reference sequence). The CDR3 covers 15 residues.

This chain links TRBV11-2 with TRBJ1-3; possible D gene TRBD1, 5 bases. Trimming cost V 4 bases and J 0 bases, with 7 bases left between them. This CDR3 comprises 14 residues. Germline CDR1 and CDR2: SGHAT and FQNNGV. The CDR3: CASSWGGSGNTIYF. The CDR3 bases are TGTGCCAGCAGCTGGGGGGGCTCTGGAAACACCATATATTTT.

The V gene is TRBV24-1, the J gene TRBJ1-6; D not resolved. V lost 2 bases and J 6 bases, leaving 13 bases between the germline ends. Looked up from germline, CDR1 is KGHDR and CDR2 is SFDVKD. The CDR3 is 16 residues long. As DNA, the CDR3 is TGTGCCACCAGTGATTCGGGCCGAGGTGGTAATTCACCCCTCCACTTT. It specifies CATSDSGRGGNSPLHF.

The CDR3 coding sequence is TGTGCCAGCAGTCGATCAGGGGGCTTTAATGAAAAACTGTTTTTT. As protein: CASSRSGGFNEKLFF. The chain employs TRBV7-2 and TRBJ1-4, with 8 bases matching TRBD1. The CDR3 is 15 amino acids. The J segment lost 4 bases and the V segment lost 6 bases, leaving 7 bases of the junction unmatched. CDR1 and CDR2 (germline): SGHTA, FQGNSA.

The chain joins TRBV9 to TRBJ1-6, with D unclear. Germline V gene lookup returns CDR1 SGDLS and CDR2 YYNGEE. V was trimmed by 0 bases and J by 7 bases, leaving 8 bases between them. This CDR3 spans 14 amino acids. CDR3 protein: CASSVGDMNSPLHF. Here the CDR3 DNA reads TGTGCCAGCAGCGTAGGTGACATGAATTCACCCCTCCACTTT.

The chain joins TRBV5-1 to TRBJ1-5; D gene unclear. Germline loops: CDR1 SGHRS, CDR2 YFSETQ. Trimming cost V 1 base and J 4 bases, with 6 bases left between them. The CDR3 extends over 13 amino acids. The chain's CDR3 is CASSLSGNQPQHF. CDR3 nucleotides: TGCGCCAGCAGCTTGAGCGGGAATCAGCCCCAGCATTTT. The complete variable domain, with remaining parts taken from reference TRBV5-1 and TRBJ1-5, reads KAGVTQTPRYLIKTRGQQVTLSCSPISGHRSVSWYQQTPGQGLQFLFEYFSETQRNKGNFPGRFSGRQFSNSRSEMNVSTLELGDSALYLCASSLSGNQPQHFGDGTRLSIL.

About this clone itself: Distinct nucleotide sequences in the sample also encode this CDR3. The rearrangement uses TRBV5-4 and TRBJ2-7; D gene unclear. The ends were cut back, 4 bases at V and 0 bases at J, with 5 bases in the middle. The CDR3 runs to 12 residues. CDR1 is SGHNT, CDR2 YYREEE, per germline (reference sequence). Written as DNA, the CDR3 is TGTGCCAGCAGCCTGAACTCCTACGAGCAGTACTTC. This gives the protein CASSLNSYEQYF.

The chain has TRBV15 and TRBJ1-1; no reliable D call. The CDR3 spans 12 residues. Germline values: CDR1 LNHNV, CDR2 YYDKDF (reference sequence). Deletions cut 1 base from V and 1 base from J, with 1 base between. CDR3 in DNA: TGTGCCACCAGCAGAGGGAACACTGAAGCTTTCTTT. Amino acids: CATSRGNTEAFF.

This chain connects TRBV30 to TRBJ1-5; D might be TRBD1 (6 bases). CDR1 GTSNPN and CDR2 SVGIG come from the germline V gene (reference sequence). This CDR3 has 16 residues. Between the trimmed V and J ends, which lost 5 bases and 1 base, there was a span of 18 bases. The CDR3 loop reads CAWSTGFSMSNQPQHF. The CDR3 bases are TGTGCCTGGTCCACAGGGTTCAGCATGAGCAATCAGCCCCAGCATTTT. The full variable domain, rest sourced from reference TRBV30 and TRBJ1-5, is SQTIHQWPATLVQPVGSPLSLECTVEGTSNPNLYWYRQAAGRGLQLLFYSVGIGQISSEVPQNLSASRPQDRQFILSSKKLLLSDSGFYLCAWSTGFSMSNQPQHFGDGTRLSIL.

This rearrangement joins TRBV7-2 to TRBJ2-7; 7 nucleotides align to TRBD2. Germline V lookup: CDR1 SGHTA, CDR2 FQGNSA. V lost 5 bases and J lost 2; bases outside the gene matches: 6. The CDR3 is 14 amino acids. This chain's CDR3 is CASSTGLHPYEQYF. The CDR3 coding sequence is TGTGCCAGCAGCACGGGACTACACCCCTACGAGCAGTACTTC.

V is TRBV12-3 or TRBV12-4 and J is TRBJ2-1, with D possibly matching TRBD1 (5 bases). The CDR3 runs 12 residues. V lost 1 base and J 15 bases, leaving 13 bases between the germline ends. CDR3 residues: CASSLVGALRFF. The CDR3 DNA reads TGTGCCAGCAGTTTAGTAGGGGCGCTGCGGTTCTTC.

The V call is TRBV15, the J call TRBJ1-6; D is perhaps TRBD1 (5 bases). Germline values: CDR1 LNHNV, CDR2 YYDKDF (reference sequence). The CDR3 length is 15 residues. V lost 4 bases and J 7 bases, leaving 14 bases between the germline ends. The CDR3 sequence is CATSNAGAHNSPLHF. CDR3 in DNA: TGTGCCACCAGCAATGCCGGGGCCCACAATTCACCCCTCCACTTT.

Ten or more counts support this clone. The CDR3 DNA sequence: TGTGCCAGCAGCCTCAGACGAAGTTGGACCGACACCGGGGAGCTGTTTTTT. Translating gives CASSLRRSWTDTGELFF. The chain carries TRBV7-9 and TRBJ2-2; D remains ambiguous. V lost 5 bases and J 3 bases, leaving 19 bases between the germline ends. Germline CDR1 is SEHNR and CDR2 is FQNEAQ (reference sequence). The CDR3 consists of 17 residues. The whole variable domain, remainder taken from reference TRBV7-9 and TRBJ2-2, is DTGVSQNPRHKITKRGQNVTFRCDPISEHNRLYWYRQTLGQGPEFLTYFQNEAQLEKSRLLSDRFSAERPKGSFSTLEIQRTEQGDSAMYLCASSLRRSWTDTGELFFGEGSRLTVL.

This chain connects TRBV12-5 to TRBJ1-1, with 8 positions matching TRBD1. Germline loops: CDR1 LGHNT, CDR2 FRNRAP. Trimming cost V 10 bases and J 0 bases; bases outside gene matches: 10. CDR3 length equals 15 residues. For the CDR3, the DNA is TGTGCTAACCAAAAGCCGGGACAGGTGAACACTGAAGCTTTCTTT. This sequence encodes CANQKPGQVNTEAFF.

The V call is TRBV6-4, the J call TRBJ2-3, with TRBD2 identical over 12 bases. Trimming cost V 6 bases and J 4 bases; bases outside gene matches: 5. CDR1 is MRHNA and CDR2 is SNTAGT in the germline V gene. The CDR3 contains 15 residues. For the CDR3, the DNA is TGTGCCAGCAGCGTCCTAGCGGGGGGGCCAGATACGCAGTATTTT. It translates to CASSVLAGGPDTQYF.

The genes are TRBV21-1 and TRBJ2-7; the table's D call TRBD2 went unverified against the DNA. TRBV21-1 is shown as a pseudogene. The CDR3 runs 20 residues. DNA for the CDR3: TGTGCCAGCAACTTCGGGGGTAAAGTAGGCCCCTACGCCCATAAGTACGAGCAGTACTTC. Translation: CASNFGGKVGPYAHKYEQYF.

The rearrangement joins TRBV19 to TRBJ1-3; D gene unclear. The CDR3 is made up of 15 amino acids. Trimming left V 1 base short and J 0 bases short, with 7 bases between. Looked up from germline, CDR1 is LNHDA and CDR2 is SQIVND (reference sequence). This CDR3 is CASSIAADSGNTIYF. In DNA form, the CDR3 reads TGTGCCAGTAGTATAGCTGCGGACTCTGGAAACACCATATATTTT.